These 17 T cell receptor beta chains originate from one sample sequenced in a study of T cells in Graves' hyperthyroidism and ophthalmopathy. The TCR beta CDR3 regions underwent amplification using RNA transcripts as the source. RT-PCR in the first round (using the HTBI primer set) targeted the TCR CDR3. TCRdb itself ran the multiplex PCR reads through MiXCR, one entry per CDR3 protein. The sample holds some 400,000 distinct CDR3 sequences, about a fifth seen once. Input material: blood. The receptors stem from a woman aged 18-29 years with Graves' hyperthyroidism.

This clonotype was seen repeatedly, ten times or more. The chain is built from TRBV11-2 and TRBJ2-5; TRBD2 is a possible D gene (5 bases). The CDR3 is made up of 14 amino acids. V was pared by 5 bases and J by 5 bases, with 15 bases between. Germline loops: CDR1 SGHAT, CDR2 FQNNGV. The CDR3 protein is CASSLLGSPETQYF. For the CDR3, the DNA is TGTGCCAGCAGCCTACTGGGGAGCCCCGAGACCCAGTACTTC.

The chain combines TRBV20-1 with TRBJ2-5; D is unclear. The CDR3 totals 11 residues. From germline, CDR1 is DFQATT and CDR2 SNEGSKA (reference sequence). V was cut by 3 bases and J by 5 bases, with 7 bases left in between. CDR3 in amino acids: CSASLGETQYF. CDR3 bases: TGCAGTGCTAGTCTGGGTGAGACCCAGTACTTC.

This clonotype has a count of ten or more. CDR3: CASSRDTVPGEAFF. CDR3 nucleotides: TGTGCCAGCAGTAGGGACACGGTCCCGGGTGAAGCTTTCTTT. The chain couples TRBV28 to TRBJ1-1, with D maybe TRBD1 (6 bases). Germline V lookup: CDR1 MDHEN, CDR2 SYDVKM. The CDR3 runs to 14 residues. The germline V and J ends were trimmed by 5 bases and 7 bases, with 17 bases remaining between them. Combining the CDR3 with reference TRBV28 and TRBJ1-1 gives the whole variable domain DVKVTQSSRYLVKRTGEKVFLECVQDMDHENMFWYRQDPGLGLRLIYFSYDVKMKEKGDIPEGYSVSREKKERFSLILESASTNQTSMYLCASSRDTVPGEAFFGQGTRLTVV.

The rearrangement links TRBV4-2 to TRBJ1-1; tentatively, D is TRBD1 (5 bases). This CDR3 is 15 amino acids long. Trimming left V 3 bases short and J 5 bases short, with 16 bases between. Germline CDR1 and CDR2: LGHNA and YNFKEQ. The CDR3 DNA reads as TGTGCCAGCAGCCATGGGGGGTTTTCTCGGACTGAAGCTTTCTTT. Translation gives CASSHGGFSRTEAFF.

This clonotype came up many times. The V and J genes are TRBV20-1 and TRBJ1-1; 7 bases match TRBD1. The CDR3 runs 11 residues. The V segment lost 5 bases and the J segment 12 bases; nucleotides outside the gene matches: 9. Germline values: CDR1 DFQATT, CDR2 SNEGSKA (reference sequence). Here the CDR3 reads CSAPDRVSSFF. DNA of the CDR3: TGCAGTGCTCCTGACAGGGTTTCGTCTTTCTTT.

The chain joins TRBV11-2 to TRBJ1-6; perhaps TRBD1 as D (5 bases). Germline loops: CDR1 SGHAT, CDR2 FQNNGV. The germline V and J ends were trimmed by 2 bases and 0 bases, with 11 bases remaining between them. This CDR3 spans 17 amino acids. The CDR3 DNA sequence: TGTGCCAGCAGCTTAAGGGGCCCGAGCTCCTATAATTCACCCCTCCACTTT. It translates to CASSLRGPSSYNSPLHF.

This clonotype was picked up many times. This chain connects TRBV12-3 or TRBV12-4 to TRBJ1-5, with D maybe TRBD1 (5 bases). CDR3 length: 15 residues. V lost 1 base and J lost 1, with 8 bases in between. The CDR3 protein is CASSLDYRSNQPQHF. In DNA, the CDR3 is TGTGCCAGCAGTTTAGATTACAGGAGCAATCAGCCCCAGCATTTT.

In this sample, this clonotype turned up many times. The CDR3 reads CSARLAGYQETQYF. For the CDR3, the DNA is TGCAGTGCTAGACTAGCGGGCTACCAAGAGACCCAGTACTTC. The gene calls are TRBV20-1 and TRBJ2-5, with 8 bases lining up with TRBD2. Looked up from germline, CDR1 is DFQATT and CDR2 is SNEGSKA (reference sequence). This CDR3 contains 14 residues. V gave up 2 bases and J gave up 0 bases; unmatched junction bases: 2.

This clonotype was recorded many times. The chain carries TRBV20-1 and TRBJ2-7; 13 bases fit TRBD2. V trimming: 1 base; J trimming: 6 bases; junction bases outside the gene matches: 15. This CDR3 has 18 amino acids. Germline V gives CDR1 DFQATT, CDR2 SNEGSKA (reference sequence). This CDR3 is CSARGLAGGHTLLGEQYF. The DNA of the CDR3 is TGCAGTGCTAGAGGACTAGCGGGGGGCCACACGCTCTTGGGCGAGCAGTACTTC.

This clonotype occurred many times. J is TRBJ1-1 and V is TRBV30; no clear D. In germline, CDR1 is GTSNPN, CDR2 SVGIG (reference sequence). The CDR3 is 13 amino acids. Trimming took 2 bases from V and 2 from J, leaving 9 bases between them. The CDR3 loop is CAWSKGINTEAFF. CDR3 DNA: TGTGCCTGGAGTAAAGGAATCAACACTGAAGCTTTCTTT.

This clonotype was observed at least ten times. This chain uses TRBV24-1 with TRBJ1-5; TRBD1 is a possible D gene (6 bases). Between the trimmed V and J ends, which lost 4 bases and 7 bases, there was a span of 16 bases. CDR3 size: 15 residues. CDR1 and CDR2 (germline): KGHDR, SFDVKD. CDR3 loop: CATSDAGTSVQPQHF. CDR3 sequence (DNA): TGTGCCACCAGTGACGCCGGGACATCGGTCCAGCCCCAGCATTTT.

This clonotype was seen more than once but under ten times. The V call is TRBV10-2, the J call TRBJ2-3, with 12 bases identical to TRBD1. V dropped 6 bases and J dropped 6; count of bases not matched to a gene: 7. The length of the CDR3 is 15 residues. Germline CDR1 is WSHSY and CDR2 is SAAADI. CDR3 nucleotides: TGCGCCAGCAGAAGACCGGGACAGGGGGCTGATACGCAGTATTTT. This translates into CASRRPGQGADTQYF.

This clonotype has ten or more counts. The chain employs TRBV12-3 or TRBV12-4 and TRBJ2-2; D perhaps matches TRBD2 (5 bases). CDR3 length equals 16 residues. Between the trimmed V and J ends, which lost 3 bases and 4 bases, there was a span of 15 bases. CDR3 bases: TGTGCCAGCAGTTTTCGGCCACGGAGGAGCACCGGGGAGCTGTTTTTT. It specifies CASSFRPRRSTGELFF.

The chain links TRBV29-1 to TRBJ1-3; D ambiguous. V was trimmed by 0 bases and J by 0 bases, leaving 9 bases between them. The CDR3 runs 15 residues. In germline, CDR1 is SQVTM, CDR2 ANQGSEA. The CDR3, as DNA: TGCAGCGTTGAAGAGTACGATCACTCTGGAAACACCATATATTTT. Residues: CSVEEYDHSGNTIYF.

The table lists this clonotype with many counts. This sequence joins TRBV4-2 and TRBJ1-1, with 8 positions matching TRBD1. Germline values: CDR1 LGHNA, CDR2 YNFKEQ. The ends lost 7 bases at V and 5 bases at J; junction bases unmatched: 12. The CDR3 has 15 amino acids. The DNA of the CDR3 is TGTGCCAGCACCAAAGACTCCAGGGGGCGGACTGAAGCTTTCTTT. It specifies CASTKDSRGRTEAFF.

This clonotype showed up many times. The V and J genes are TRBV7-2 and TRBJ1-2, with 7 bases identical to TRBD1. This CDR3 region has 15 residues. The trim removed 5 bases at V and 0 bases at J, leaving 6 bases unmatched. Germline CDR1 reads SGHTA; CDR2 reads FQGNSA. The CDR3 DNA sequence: TGTGCCAGCAGCCTCCGGGACAGAGCTAACTATGGCTACACCTTC. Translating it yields CASSLRDRANYGYTF. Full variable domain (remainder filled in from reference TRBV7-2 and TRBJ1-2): GAGVSQSPSNKVTEKGKDVELRCDPISGHTALYWYRQSLGQGLEFLIYFQGNSAPDKSGLPSDRFSAERTGGSVSTLTIQRTQQEDSAVYLCASSLRDRANYGYTFGSGTRLTVV.

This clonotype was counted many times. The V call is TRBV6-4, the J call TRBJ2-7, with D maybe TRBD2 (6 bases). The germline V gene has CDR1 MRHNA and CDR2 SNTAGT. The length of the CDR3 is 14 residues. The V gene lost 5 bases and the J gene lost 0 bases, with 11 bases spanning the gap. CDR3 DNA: TGTGCCAGCAGTTACCTGGAGGGCTCCTACGAGCAGTACTTC. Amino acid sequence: CASSYLEGSYEQYF.